This T cell receptor (beta chain) is from a study of blood T cell repertoires in COVID-19 (dated by TCRdb to 2020 to 2022). For the study in its entirety: Samples covering the acute and convalescent phases of COVID-19 were provided by collaborators in the United States, Italy and Spain. The prospective study material was composed of cDNA or gDNA derived from T cells, B-cell-depleted T cells, or PBMCs. Subjects who had been exposed to COVID-19, were actively infected with it, or had recovered from it provided the deeply sampled blood TCRbeta repertoires that made up the dataset. The repertoires were released in a freely available public database meant as a resource for research on the immune response to SARS-CoV-2. The samples were drawn from two sources: the first 160 participants of the ongoing ImmuneRACE study, and over 1,000 subjects contributed by 6 global collaborators. Nearly every sample came with metadata listing a de-identified subject ID, COVID-19 status, age in years and sex. Where available, HLA class I and class II types were obtained from metadata supplied by the sample provider rather than from assay-based typing. Results the study describes overall, beyond this receptor: The amount of clinical and demographic metadata varied by source and participant and was provided uncurated.

Taken from the germline V gene, the CDR1 and CDR2 loops are SGDLS and YYNGEE. V is reduced by 2 bases and J by 5 bases, leaving a spacing of 13 bases between them. Taken from cysteine to phenylalanine, the CDR3 has 15 residues. The kept DNA is CDR3 alone, 45 bases in frame from the first base. One collaborating source in Seattle enrolled patients during active infection and followed them longitudinally through the course of disease. The collaborating institutions used their own protocols to collect whole blood in K2EDTA tubes. For TCRbeta analysis, collaborators shipped samples as frozen whole blood, isolated PBMCs, or DNA extracted from either of those sample types. Details on this clone: No cognate antigen has been identified for it. The sample holds no much larger clone one base away, and base qualities are not on file.

TCRbeta CDR3 regions were amplified from genomic DNA using the immunoSEQ Assay, a bias-controlled multiplex PCR. The published analysis was carried out like this. The number of nucleated cells in each sample was estimated from the amplification of reference gene primers within the assay. Sequence reads were collapsed and filtered to measure the absolute abundance of every unique TCRbeta CDR3 rearrangement. Productive Simpson clonality was computed per sample as the square root of Simpson's diversity index over productive rearrangements. Not all clones reach the TCRdb copy of this immuneACCESS table, which keeps in-frame sequences only. Checked studies attribute under half of the gap to unresolved V genes and leave the rest unexplained. The DNA gave D and trimming, while V, J and clone size come from that table. The sample table records 150,000 to 200,000 clones; around 83% of these occur just once. The ten largest clones capture less than 10% of the sample.

This sequence uses TRBV9 and TRBJ2-2; the D gene assignment is ambiguous. Sequencing used peripheral blood. The receptor was derived from a woman between 70 and 85 years old with COVID-19, enrolled during active disease. The sequenced DNA is TGTGCCAGCAGCGTTGAGCCCAAGACAACCGGGGAGCTGTTTTTT. Its protein product is CASSVEPKTTGELFF.